The 26 T cell receptor beta chains below come from one sample, sequenced in a study of blood T cell repertoires in COVID-19. Some clones are missing from TCRdb's copy, which holds only in-frame ones; the method was immunoSEQ multiplex PCR. The sample holds approximately 82,000 clones; approximately 75% are singletons and the top ten take about 13%. The specimen was peripheral blood. These receptors were collected from a human donor in a cohort sampled during active COVID-19.

The rearrangement joins TRBV5-1 to TRBJ1-2; D is uncertain. Between the trimmed V and J ends, which lost 2 bases and 4 bases, there was a span of 9 bases. The CDR3 covers 13 residues. CDR1 SGHRS and CDR2 YFSETQ come from the germline V gene. Written as DNA, the CDR3 is TGCGCCAGCAGCTTATTATCGGGCTATGGCTACACCTTC. Its protein product is CASSLLSGYGYTF.

This chain links TRBV28 with TRBJ2-3, with 7 bases identical to TRBD2. The V gene's germline CDR1 is MDHEN and CDR2 SYDVKM. The ends lost 7 bases at V and 7 bases at J; junction bases unmatched: 11. There are 14 residues in the CDR3. The DNA for the CDR3 is TGTGCCAGCACTTCTCGCGGGGGTTCGAATACGCAGTATTTT. Protein sequence: CASTSRGGSNTQYF.

The V gene is TRBV28, the J gene TRBJ1-1; 11 bases map to TRBD1. V was pared by 7 bases and J by 3 bases, with 13 bases of the junction left unmatched. Per germline, CDR1 MDHEN and CDR2 SYDVKM. CDR3 length: 17 amino acids. The CDR3 protein is CASIIGRTGGVDTEAFF. The CDR3 DNA follows: TGTGCCAGCATCATAGGTCGGACAGGGGGCGTCGACACTGAAGCTTTCTTT. The complete variable domain, with remaining parts taken from reference TRBV28 and TRBJ1-1, reads DVKVTQSSRYLVKRTGEKVFLECVQDMDHENMFWYRQDPGLGLRLIYFSYDVKMKEKGDIPEGYSVSREKKERFSLILESASTNQTSMYLCASIIGRTGGVDTEAFFGQGTRLTVV.

In its sample, this clone was seen a few times. This rearrangement joins TRBV7-9 to TRBJ2-1; the match to TRBD1 covers 10 bases. Trimming took 7 bases from V and 2 from J; bases not matched to a gene: 5. CDR1 is SEHNR, CDR2 FQNEAQ, per germline (reference sequence). The CDR3 runs 15 residues. The CDR3 region has the DNA TGTGCCAGCAAGAGGGACAGGGGCGCCTACAATGAGCAGTTCTTC. Encoded protein: CASKRDRGAYNEQFF. Filled out from reference TRBV7-9 and TRBJ2-1, the complete variable domain reads DTGVSQNPRHKITKRGQNVTFRCDPISEHNRLYWYRQTLGQGPEFLTYFQNEAQLEKSRLLSDRFSAERPKGSFSTLEIQRTEQGDSAMYLCASKRDRGAYNEQFFGPGTRLTVL.

This clone was detected ten times or more. The V and J genes are TRBV24-1 and TRBJ1-5; a weak D match, TRBD1 (6 bases). V was cut by 2 bases and J by 6 bases, with 13 bases left in between. Germline assignment: CDR1 KGHDR and CDR2 SFDVKD. The CDR3 has 15 residues. The CDR3 protein is CATSDSQGQGQPQHF. In DNA form, the CDR3 reads TGTGCCACCAGTGATTCACAGGGACAAGGTCAGCCCCAGCATTTT.

The V and J genes are TRBV7-3 and TRBJ2-1, with TRBD2 as a possible D gene (5 bases). This CDR3 comprises 15 residues. Germline V gene sequence: CDR1 SGHTA, CDR2 FQGTGA. The ends were cut back, 5 bases at V and 6 bases at J, with 17 bases in the middle. DNA for the CDR3: TGTGCCAGCAGCCTCATCCGGGGTAGTTCCAATGAGCAGTTCTTC. Protein: CASSLIRGSSNEQFF.

The chain joins TRBV7-2 to TRBJ1-1; the D is unclear. The CDR3 runs 15 residues. Trimming removed 2 bases from V and 0 bases from J, with 10 bases in between. Germline loops: CDR1 SGHTA, CDR2 FQGNSA. The CDR3 here is CASSLMRSLNTEAFF. CDR3 nucleotide sequence: TGTGCCAGCAGCTTAATGAGGTCCTTGAACACTGAAGCTTTCTTT.

V usage is TRBV11-2 and J usage is TRBJ1-1, with 9 positions matching TRBD1. This CDR3 region has 16 residues. The V gene end was trimmed by 8 bases and the J gene end by 6 bases; junction bases not matched to a gene: 16. Germline lookup yields CDR1 SGHAT and CDR2 FQNNGV. CDR3 loop: CASASIWGQGVSEAFF. DNA for the CDR3: TGTGCCAGCGCTTCGATCTGGGGACAGGGAGTTTCTGAAGCTTTCTTT.

This clone qualifies as medium-sized (0.01 to 0.1%). This chain connects TRBV7-6 to TRBJ2-1; weak D call: TRBD2 (5 bases). There are 18 residues in the CDR3. V lost 5 bases and J 0 bases, leaving 20 bases between the germline ends. The germline V gene encodes CDR1 SGHVS and CDR2 FNYEAQ. CDR3 DNA: TGTGCCAGCAGCCCTCTAGCCCTTCAAGCAAGCTCCTACAATGAGCAGTTCTTC. It translates to CASSPLALQASSYNEQFF. The entire variable domain, with the rest obtained from reference TRBV7-6 and TRBJ2-1, is as follows: GAGVSQSPRYKVTKRGQDVALRCDPISGHVSLYWYRQALGQGPEFLTYFNYEAQQDKSGLPNDRFSAERPEGSISTLTIQRTEQRDSAMYRCASSPLALQASSYNEQFFGPGTRLTVL.

The chain combines TRBV18 with TRBJ1-1, with D hard to call. CDR3 length equals 13 residues. V lost 3 bases and J lost 8, with 13 bases in between. The germline V gene has CDR1 KGHSH and CDR2 LQKENI. DNA for the CDR3: TGTGCCAGCTCACCCTCGGGCAGAGGGGAAGCTTTCTTT. Its translation is CASSPSGRGEAFF.

The chain joins TRBV7-3 to TRBJ1-2, with a weak D call TRBD1 (6 bases). Per germline, CDR1 SGHTA and CDR2 FQGTGA. Trimming took off 5 bases at V and 4 bases at J, with 20 bases between the two ends. The CDR3 runs 16 residues. CDR3 nucleotide sequence: TGTGCCAGCAGCCTGGGTCCTACTTCAGGGGCCTATGGCTACACCTTC. As protein: CASSLGPTSGAYGYTF.

Only one count was recorded for this clone. The V call is TRBV2, the J call TRBJ2-7; 11 bases agree with TRBD2. This CDR3 has 18 amino acids. Per the germline V gene, CDR1 is SNHLY and CDR2 is FYNNEI. V gave up 4 bases and J gave up 3 bases; unmatched junction bases: 14. CDR3 sequence: CASSAGLAAAIVVYEQYF. CDR3 DNA: TGTGCCAGCAGTGCGGGACTAGCGGCTGCTATTGTGGTCTACGAGCAGTACTTC.

This clone has only a few counts. The V call is TRBV13, the J call TRBJ2-3; D unclear. With 5 bases removed from V and 0 bases from J, the gap between germline ends came to 6 bases. The V gene's germline CDR1 is PRHDT and CDR2 FYEKMQ (reference sequence). CDR3 size: 13 residues. This chain's CDR3 is CASSPLSTDTQYF. CDR3 coding DNA: TGTGCCAGCAGCCCCCTTAGCACAGATACGCAGTATTTT.

The chain carries TRBV27 and TRBJ1-5; 9 positions agree with TRBD1. Germline lookup yields CDR1 MNHEY and CDR2 SMNVEV (reference sequence). This CDR3 is built from 14 residues. The trim removed 4 bases at V and 7 bases at J, leaving 5 bases unmatched. The CDR3 nucleotides read TGTGCCAGCAGTTCCCGGGACAGGGCCCAGCCCCAGCATTTT. It yields the protein CASSSRDRAQPQHF.

V usage is TRBV5-4 and J usage is TRBJ2-1; TRBD2 might be the D (6 bases). Germline lookup yields CDR1 SGHNT and CDR2 YYREEE (reference sequence). The CDR3 extends over 16 amino acids. V was trimmed by 0 bases and J by 3 bases, leaving 13 bases between them. The CDR3 loop is CASSLAAGPVYNEQFF. The CDR3 nucleotides are TGTGCCAGCAGCTTGGCCGCGGGACCGGTCTACAATGAGCAGTTCTTC.

The V gene is TRBV5-1, the J gene TRBJ2-7, with a tentative D call TRBD1 (6 bases). The V and J ends lost 4 bases and 2 bases respectively, with 10 bases between them. Per the germline V gene, CDR1 is SGHRS and CDR2 is YFSETQ. The CDR3 loop spans 13 amino acids. CDR3: CASSTGQTYEQYF. In DNA form, the CDR3 reads TGCGCCAGCAGCACCGGACAGACCTACGAGCAGTACTTC.

The sample holds one count of this clone. This rearrangement joins TRBV5-1 to TRBJ2-1, with D possibly matching TRBD2 (7 bases). CDR1 SGHRS and CDR2 YFSETQ come from the germline V gene. V was cut by 4 bases and J by 2 bases, with 19 bases left in between. The CDR3 sequence is 17 residues long. CDR3 DNA sequence: TGCGCCAGCAGCCGAGGGGGGGCGAGACTAGCCTACAATGAGCAGTTCTTC. Its protein product is CASSRGGARLAYNEQFF.

This clone has just a few counts. The chain is built from TRBV5-5 and TRBJ2-6; D is possibly TRBD1 (6 bases). Trimming took off 0 bases at V and 0 bases at J, with 16 bases between the two ends. Germline CDR1 SGHKS, CDR2 YYEKEE (reference sequence). The CDR3 has 19 amino acids. CDR3 region: CASSLALGTLISGANVLTF. The DNA for the CDR3 is TGTGCCAGCAGCTTGGCACTAGGGACACTCATCTCTGGGGCCAACGTCCTGACTTTC. Drawing the rest from reference TRBV5-5 and TRBJ2-6, the complete variable domain is DAGVTQSPTHLIKTRGQQVTLRCSPISGHKSVSWYQQVLGQGPQFIFQYYEKEERGRGNFPDRFSARQFPNYSSELNVNALLLGDSALYLCASSLALGTLISGANVLTFGAGSRLTVL.

The chain carries TRBV20-1 and TRBJ2-2; D uncertain. CDR3 length: 11 amino acids. V lost 4 bases, J lost 6 bases, and 6 bases lay in between. Germline V gives CDR1 DFQATT, CDR2 SNEGSKA (reference sequence). The CDR3 DNA reads as TGCAGTGCTACTGCGTCCGGGGAGCTGTTTTTT. Translated: CSATASGELFF.

The chain combines TRBV4-2 with TRBJ2-7; 7 nucleotides line up with TRBD2. Trimming removed 1 base from V and 0 bases from J; junction bases left unmatched: 3. Germline CDR1 LGHNA, CDR2 YNFKEQ. This CDR3 contains 15 residues. The CDR3 spells CASSQAAGVSYEQYF. In nucleotides, the CDR3 is TGTGCCAGCAGCCAAGCGGCGGGAGTCTCCTACGAGCAGTACTTC.

The chain uses TRBV10-2 and TRBJ2-5, with a possible D match to TRBD1 (6 bases). The V and J ends lost 2 bases and 7 bases respectively, with 11 bases between them. Germline lookup yields CDR1 WSHSY and CDR2 SAAADI. The CDR3 runs to 13 residues. The CDR3 region is CASSERGSGTQYF. For the CDR3, the DNA is TGCGCCAGCAGTGAGAGGGGGTCGGGGACCCAGTACTTC.

The chain recombines TRBV7-2 with TRBJ1-2; 7 bases map to TRBD1. The germline CDR1 and CDR2 sequences are SGHTA and FQGNSA. The J segment lost 4 bases and the V segment lost 1 base, leaving 6 bases of the junction unmatched. This CDR3 is 15 amino acids long. The CDR3 sequence is CASSLDSGGTYGYTF. CDR3 coding DNA: TGTGCCAGCAGCTTAGATTCAGGGGGTACCTATGGCTACACCTTC.

The chain has TRBV5-1 and TRBJ1-6; maybe TRBD1 (5 bases). V lost 0 bases and J 8 bases, leaving 12 bases between the germline ends. This CDR3 region has 15 residues. Germline CDR1 is SGHRS and CDR2 is YFSETQ. CDR3 bases: TGCGCCAGCAGCTTGGCCTGGGGGGACTATTCACCCCTCCACTTT. Protein product: CASSLAWGDYSPLHF. The complete variable domain, with remaining parts taken from reference TRBV5-1 and TRBJ1-6, reads KAGVTQTPRYLIKTRGQQVTLSCSPISGHRSVSWYQQTPGQGLQFLFEYFSETQRNKGNFPGRFSGRQFSNSRSEMNVSTLELGDSALYLCASSLAWGDYSPLHFGNGTRLTVT.

The CDR3 spells CASSRGFEQFF. In nucleotides, the CDR3 is TGTGCCAGCTCCCGGGGATTTGAGCAGTTCTTC. The rearrangement joins TRBV18 to TRBJ2-1, with a possible D match to TRBD2 (5 bases). The germline V gene has CDR1 KGHSH and CDR2 LQKENI. The V gene lost 6 bases and the J gene lost 9 bases, with 9 bases spanning the gap. The CDR3 spans 11 residues. Using reference TRBV18 and TRBJ2-1 for the parts outside the CDR3, the full variable domain is NAGVMQNPRHLVRRRGQEARLRCSPMKGHSHVYWYRQLPEEGLKFMVYLQKENIIDESGMPKERFSAEFPKEGPSILRIQQVVRGDSAAYFCASSRGFEQFFGPGTRLTVL.

The chain links TRBV7-9 to TRBJ2-1, with D possibly TRBD1 on 6 matching bases. With 1 base removed from V and 0 bases from J, the gap between germline ends came to 13 bases. CDR1 is SEHNR and CDR2 is FQNEAQ in the germline V gene (reference sequence). CDR3 length: 17 amino acids. The DNA of the CDR3 is TGTGCCAGCAGCTTAGATCATGGGACACGCTCCTACAATGAGCAGTTCTTC. Translation: CASSLDHGTRSYNEQFF. Drawing the rest from reference TRBV7-9 and TRBJ2-1, the complete variable domain is DTGVSQNPRHKITKRGQNVTFRCDPISEHNRLYWYRQTLGQGPEFLTYFQNEAQLEKSRLLSDRFSAERPKGSFSTLEIQRTEQGDSAMYLCASSLDHGTRSYNEQFFGPGTRLTVL.

V and J are TRBV5-1 and TRBJ1-4, with D hard to call. The CDR3 sequence is 15 residues long. The ends were cut back, 1 base at V and 6 bases at J, with 13 bases in the middle. Germline loops: CDR1 SGHRS, CDR2 YFSETQ. This CDR3 reads CASSLFEGRDEKLFF. The CDR3 nucleotides are TGCGCCAGCAGCTTGTTTGAGGGTAGGGATGAAAAACTGTTTTTT.